This entry describes one T cell receptor (beta chain). The data stem from a study of blood T cell repertoires in COVID-19. Participants' reported clinical history set cohort assignment. As originally analysed: Amplifying reference gene primers gave estimates of nucleated cell counts. TCRdb's table, derived via immunoSEQ multiplex PCR, lists solely in-frame clones and lacks some. V, J and clone size derive from that table, while D and trimming were established from the DNA sequence. The profile shows about 210,000 clones, roughly 90% of them singletons. The CDR3 sequence is 11 residues long. Trimming shortened V by 2 bases and J by 1 base, and 2 bases separated the two germline ends. Germline CDR1 is DFQATT and CDR2 is SNEGSKA (reference sequence).

This clonotype was obtained from a man aged 18-30 years with acute COVID-19. This rearrangement joins TRBV20-1 to TRBJ1-1; D call uncertain. The sample taken for sequencing was PBMCs or T cells enriched from blood (not recorded which). CDR3 in amino acids: CSARRNTEAFF. In DNA, the CDR3 is TGCAGTGCTAGACGGAACACTGAAGCTTTCTTT.